This TCR beta chain originates from a study of blood T cell repertoires in COVID-19 (dated by TCRdb to 2018 to 2020). With respect to the entire study: Samples covering the acute and convalescent phases of COVID-19 were provided by collaborators in the United States, Italy and Spain. The prospective study material was composed of cDNA or gDNA derived from T cells, B-cell-depleted T cells, or PBMCs. Deeply sampled blood TCRbeta repertoires from subjects exposed to, actively infected with, or recovered from COVID-19 were included in the dataset. The repertoires were released in a freely available public database intended as a resource for research on the immune response to SARS-CoV-2. Samples were obtained from the ongoing ImmuneRACE study (first 160 participants) and from some 1,200 subjects provided by 6 global collaborators. Sample metadata almost always included a de-identified subject ID, COVID-19 status, age in years and sex. HLA class I and class II types, where available, came from metadata supplied by the sample provider rather than from assay-based typing. The research as a whole found: Clinical and demographic metadata were provided uncurated, with the amount varying by source and participant.

With respect to this clone: Its antigen remains unidentified. No base qualities exist here, and no much larger clone lies one base off it.

TCRbeta CDR3 regions were amplified from genomic DNA using the immunoSEQ Assay, a bias-controlled multiplex PCR. The original methods were these. The number of nucleated cells in each sample was estimated from the amplification of reference gene primers within the assay. To quantify the absolute abundance of each unique TCRbeta CDR3 rearrangement, sequence reads were collapsed and filtered. For each sample, productive Simpson clonality was calculated as the square root of Simpson's diversity index over productive rearrangements. TCRdb provides this immuneACCESS table in a form limited to in-frame rearrangements. Some clones are lacking; in checked studies, under half of them reflect an unresolved V gene, and why the rest are absent is not known. The V and J calls and clone size were taken over from that table, and D and trimming were inferred from the DNA. The sample yields some 330,000 clones; approximately 90% were counted once. Of the sample, approximately 4% is held by the ten largest clones.

A distance of 9 bases separates the germline ends of V and J, which lose 3 bases and 1 base respectively. The CDR3 numbers 15 residues from cysteine through phenylalanine. The entry retains the CDR3 DNA only, 45 bases that are in frame from base 1. CDR1 and CDR2, looked up from the germline V gene (reference sequence), are MNHEY and SMNVEV. Whole blood was collected in K2EDTA tubes by collaborating institutions according to the institutions' own protocols. For TCRbeta analysis, collaborators shipped samples as frozen whole blood, isolated PBMCs, or DNA extracted from either of those sample types. This clonotype was obtained from a woman aged 45-60 years with active or convalescent COVID-19. The chain joins TRBV27 to TRBJ2-2; the D segment could be TRBD2, given 5 matching bases. The sequenced sample was peripheral blood. The bases read TGTGCCAGCAGTTTGTCAGCGGTGAACACCGGGGAGCTGTTTTTT. Its translation is CASSLSAVNTGELFF.